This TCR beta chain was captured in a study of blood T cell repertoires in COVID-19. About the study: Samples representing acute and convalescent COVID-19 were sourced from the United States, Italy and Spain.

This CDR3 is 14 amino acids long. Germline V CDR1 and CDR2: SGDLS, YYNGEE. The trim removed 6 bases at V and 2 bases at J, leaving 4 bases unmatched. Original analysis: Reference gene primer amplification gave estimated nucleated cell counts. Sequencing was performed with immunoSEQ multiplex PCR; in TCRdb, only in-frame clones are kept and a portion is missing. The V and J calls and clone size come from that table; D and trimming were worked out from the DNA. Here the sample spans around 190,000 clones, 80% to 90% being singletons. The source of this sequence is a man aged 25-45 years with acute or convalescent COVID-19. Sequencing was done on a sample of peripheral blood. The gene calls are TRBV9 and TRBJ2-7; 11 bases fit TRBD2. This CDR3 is CASNLAGGTYEQYF. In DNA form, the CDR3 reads TGTGCCAGCAACCTAGCGGGGGGAACCTACGAGCAGTACTTC.